This T cell receptor (beta chain) was sequenced during a study of tumor and adjacent non-tumor tissue in lung cancer. This CDR3 region has 14 residues. The V gene lost 7 bases and the J gene lost 3 bases, with 13 bases spanning the gap. Looked up from germline, CDR1 is SGHAT and CDR2 is FQNNGV. This sample's RNA came from whole unsorted tissue. TCRbeta libraries were built with three rounds of nested PCR, modified from ARM-PCR. TCRdb re-derived calls from the multiplex PCR reads in MiXCR, one entry per CDR3 protein. Found here are about 75,000 distinct CDR3 sequences, roughly 80% of them singletons; the top ten hold roughly 12%.

The genes are TRBV11-2 and TRBJ2-1, with unresolved D. This TCR came from a woman aged 50 to 65 with non-small cell lung cancer. The sample comprised lung tumor tissue. The DNA of the CDR3 is TGTGCCAGCAACTTTGGCAGTGTCTACAATGAGCAGTTCTTC. As protein: CASNFGSVYNEQFF.